This T cell receptor beta chain was profiled in a study of CD8 T cells in Susac syndrome (dated by TCRdb to between 2019 and 2020). Context from the whole study: The study used repertoire sequencing to test whether antigen drove CD8+ T cell activation and differentiation in Susac syndrome.

About this clonotype itself: It lacks a known antigen. Per-base qualities were not stored, and no clone one base away is much larger.

Broad study findings and their caveats: The study acknowledged that relatively few individuals were included in the TCR sequencing and HLA analysis.

RNA was extracted with the RNeasy kit and roughly 0.45 to 1 ug was reverse transcribed using random hexamers. The immunoSEQ multiplex PCR assay, covering 54 Vbeta and 13 Jbeta segments, was used to amplify TCR beta CDR3 regions. PCR amplification bias was corrected using a synthetic template baseline for primer optimization and computational correction. On the study's bioinformatics: Reads were annotated to V, D and J genes per IMGT and analyzed with immunoSEQ Analyzer, keeping only productive sequences. To calculate clonality, Shannon entropy was normalized by log2 of the number of productive unique sequences and then subtracted from one. Public and private clones were assessed among the 100 most prevalent clones of each patient and control. Susac-specific clones were defined as absent from healthy and MS cohorts, around 1,000 published viral clones and other ImmuneACCESS disease sequences. Using fastp trimming at Q25 and MiXCR clonotype assembly, TCRdb reanalyzed the public sequencing data and kept in-frame beta chains. For every CDR3 protein sequence, its rows merge into one entry that carries the most common genes and DNA. The V and J calls here are based on TCRdb, not the publication. The sample includes about 300,000 distinct CDR3 sequences, with roughly 94% observed a single time. The ten top clones hold approximately 0.065% of the sample.

High-throughput TCR beta sequencing profiled peripheral blood CD8+ and CD4+ T cells from healthy donors, Susac syndrome patients and multiple sclerosis patients. Treatment-naive patients with stable or active relapsing-remitting disease fulfilling revised McDonald criteria were used as multiple sclerosis controls. Bulk CD8+ and CD4+ T cells were purified by magnetic negative isolation, whereas CD8+ TEMRA cells were enriched by FACS. Blood was drawn into EDTA tubes, processed within 24 hours, and PBMCs were isolated by density gradient centrifugation. PBMCs destined for TCR sequencing were cryopreserved in liquid nitrogen and later thawed in a 37 °C water bath. A purity of at least 90% was achieved for sorted or isolated CD4+, CD8+ and CD8+ TEMRA cells. After removal of 5 bases from V and 4 bases from J, the junction retains 11 bases not matched to a gene. The CDR3 runs 16 residues from the cysteine to the phenylalanine. The read is trimmed to its CDR3 DNA, 48 bases read in frame from base 1.

Sample: CD4+ T cells from PBMCs. Recombination joined TRBV12-3 or TRBV12-4 with TRBJ2-1; a stretch of 7 junction bases matches TRBD2. The receptor was derived from a human donor with multiple sclerosis. The CDR3 sequence is CASSNLRDYPYNEQFF. The DNA reads TGTGCCAGCAGTAACCTCCGGGACTACCCTTACAATGAGCAGTTCTTC.